A single sample is the source of the 22 T cell receptor beta chains below, sequenced in a study of T cell responses to AZD1222 COVID-19 vaccine. Using immunoSEQ multiplex PCR, the repertoire was profiled, and TCRdb retains in-frame clones only, with some absent. The sample shows about 190,000 clones, over 80% of them seen only once. Sample: peripheral blood, taken on day 0 of AZD1222 vaccination. The receptor source for this set is an adult in good health.

This clone was counted only a few times. The chain is built from TRBV5-1 and TRBJ2-5; D may be TRBD1 (6 bases). The CDR3 extends over 14 amino acids. V lost 7 bases, J lost 4 bases, and 17 bases lay in between. Germline-derived CDR1 and CDR2 are SGHRS and YFSETQ. The CDR3 DNA follows: TGCGCCAGCGGAAAACAGGGCCCAGGAGAGACCCAGTACTTC. It encodes CASGKQGPGETQYF.

The chain carries TRBV3-1 (or the pseudogene TRBV3-2) and TRBJ2-3; TRBD2 aligns across 10 bases. Germline V gene data show CDR1 as LGHDT and CDR2 as YNNKEL (reference sequence). With 2 bases clipped from V and 4 bases from J, the junction kept 6 bases outside the gene matches. This CDR3 is 16 amino acids long. The CDR3 DNA reads as TGTGCCAGCAGCCAACGGTCTAGCGGGGGCGCAGATACGCAGTATTTT. This translates into CASSQRSSGGADTQYF.

CDR3 sequence reads: CASSGQGWTEAFF. The CDR3 nucleotides are TGTGCCAGCAGTGGACAGGGATGGACTGAAGCTTTCTTT. This chain uses TRBV2 with TRBJ1-1; 7 bases map to TRBD1. The germline V gene encodes CDR1 SNHLY and CDR2 FYNNEI. Trimming removed 4 bases from V and 5 bases from J; junction bases left unmatched: 4. CDR3 size: 13 residues. Combining the CDR3 with reference TRBV2 and TRBJ1-1 gives the whole variable domain EPEVTQTPSHQVTQMGQEVILRCVPISNHLYFYWYRQILGQKVEFLVSFYNNEISEKSEIFDDQFSVERPDGSNFTLKIRSTKLEDSAMYFCASSGQGWTEAFFGQGTRLTVV.

This CDR3 is CASSSMTGGVYEQYF. The CDR3 DNA follows: TGTGCCAGCAGTTCAATGACAGGGGGCGTCTACGAGCAGTACTTC. This chain uses TRBV27 with TRBJ2-7, with 10 bases aligning to TRBD1. The V gene end was trimmed by 4 bases and the J gene end by 3 bases; junction bases not matched to a gene: 6. Germline V gives CDR1 MNHEY, CDR2 SMNVEV (reference sequence). The CDR3 sequence is 15 residues long.

The CDR3 sequence: CAITPGANSGNTIYF. Written as DNA, the CDR3 is TGTGCCATCACCCCGGGGGCAAACTCTGGAAACACCATATATTTT. The gene calls are TRBV10-3 and TRBJ1-3; possible D gene TRBD1, 6 bases. This CDR3 has 15 residues. The V gene lost 7 bases and the J gene lost 0 bases, with 13 bases spanning the gap. Germline values: CDR1 ENHRY, CDR2 SYGVKD.

This sequence joins TRBV6-5 and TRBJ1-6, with D hard to call. Trimming took off 5 bases at V and 5 bases at J, with 13 bases between the two ends. Germline-derived CDR1 and CDR2 are MNHEY and SVGAGI. The CDR3 runs to 15 residues. CDR3 coding DNA: TGTGCCAGCAGTCCTAGCCACCTAGATAATTCACCCCTCCACTTT. It codes for CASSPSHLDNSPLHF.

The J gene is TRBJ1-3, the V gene TRBV15, with D unresolved. Trimming removed 0 bases at V and 3 bases at J, with 9 bases between. CDR3 length equals 15 residues. CDR1 is LNHNV, CDR2 YYDKDF, per germline (reference sequence). DNA of the CDR3: TGTGCCACCAGCAGAGATCTGGGGTATGGAAACACCATATATTTT. This translates into CATSRDLGYGNTIYF.

The genes are TRBV9 and TRBJ2-3; 11 positions match TRBD2. The trim removed 3 bases at V and 5 bases at J, leaving 8 bases unmatched. Germline CDR1 is SGDLS and CDR2 is YYNGEE. The CDR3 length is 16 residues. The DNA for the CDR3 is TGTGCCAGCAGCGCCGTAGCGGGGGGGCGAAAAGATACGCAGTATTTT. Translated, it gives CASSAVAGGRKDTQYF.

As DNA, the CDR3 is TGTGCCAGTAGTATGGCGGACAGGGGATTCACCGGGGAGCTGTTTTTT. Its translation is CASSMADRGFTGELFF. The chain is built from TRBV19 and TRBJ2-2, with TRBD1 matching over 9 bases. The V and J ends lost 3 bases and 4 bases, in that order; junction bases with no gene match: 6. Germline values: CDR1 LNHDA, CDR2 SQIVND (reference sequence). CDR3 size: 16 residues.

The CDR3 loop is CASSLAGTGNGYTF. The CDR3 DNA reads as TGTGCCAGCAGCTTAGCCGGGACAGGGAATGGCTACACCTTC. The rearrangement joins TRBV7-9 to TRBJ1-2, with TRBD1 identical over 9 bases. Trimming took 0 bases from V and 6 from J; bases not matched to a gene: 2. CDR1 SEHNR and CDR2 FQNEAQ come from the germline V gene (reference sequence). CDR3 length: 14 amino acids. The full variable domain, its missing parts supplied by reference TRBV7-9 and TRBJ1-2, is DTGVSQNPRHKITKRGQNVTFRCDPISEHNRLYWYRQTLGQGPEFLTYFQNEAQLEKSRLLSDRFSAERPKGSFSTLEIQRTEQGDSAMYLCASSLAGTGNGYTFGSGTRLTVV.

The chain uses TRBV7-2 and TRBJ2-7; D remains unclear. The germline V and J ends were trimmed by 4 bases and 0 bases, with 10 bases remaining between them. CDR3 length: 14 residues. Germline CDR1 SGHTA, CDR2 FQGNSA. DNA of the CDR3: TGTGCCAGCAGCTGGGCGGTTAGCTCCTACGAGCAGTACTTC. It is translated as CASSWAVSSYEQYF.

J is TRBJ1-1 and V is TRBV7-3, with a tentative D call TRBD1 (5 bases). The V gene's germline CDR1 is SGHTA and CDR2 FQGTGA. V was clipped by 1 base and J by 1 base, with 13 bases between them. The CDR3 consists of 16 residues. The CDR3 sequence: CASSLIRAQSNTEAFF. CDR3 nucleotides: TGTGCCAGCAGCTTAATCAGGGCACAGTCGAACACTGAAGCTTTCTTT.

This sequence joins TRBV3-1 (or the pseudogene TRBV3-2) and TRBJ2-5; TRBD2 matches 14 bases. J lost 5 bases, V lost 4 bases, and 9 bases had no gene match. Germline loops: CDR1 LGHDT, CDR2 YNNKEL (reference sequence). The CDR3 sequence is 17 residues long. The CDR3 protein is CASSLGLAGVVAETQYF. The CDR3 region has the DNA TGTGCCAGCAGCCTGGGACTAGCGGGGGTAGTTGCGGAGACCCAGTACTTC.

The genes are TRBV18 and TRBJ1-1, with TRBD1 matching 11 bases. J lost 2 bases, V lost 4 bases, and 3 bases had no gene match. CDR1 is KGHSH, CDR2 LQKENI, per germline. There are 15 residues in the CDR3. CDR3 coding DNA: TGTGCCAGCTCACTAGGACAGGGGGCTAACACTGAAGCTTTCTTT. Encoded protein: CASSLGQGANTEAFF.

This chain connects TRBV7-7 to TRBJ2-2, with D possibly matching TRBD2 (5 bases). This CDR3 is built from 15 residues. V was clipped by 1 base and J by 8 bases, with 14 bases between them. Germline V gives CDR1 SSHAT, CDR2 FNYEAQ (reference sequence). CDR3 protein: CASSLGGNSPGELFF. CDR3 nucleotide sequence: TGTGCCAGCAGCTTAGGAGGGAACTCACCGGGGGAGCTGTTTTTT.

V gene TRBV15 combines with J gene TRBJ1-6; no firm D call. Trimming shortened V by 0 bases and J by 3 bases, and 9 bases separated the two germline ends. Germline values: CDR1 LNHNV, CDR2 YYDKDF (reference sequence). This CDR3 has 16 amino acids. As DNA, the CDR3 is TGTGCCACCAGCAGAGATCTGGCGGACTATAATTCACCCCTCCACTTT. Translation: CATSRDLADYNSPLHF.

This clone was counted once. The chain uses TRBV19 and TRBJ2-2; no clear D gene. Germline values: CDR1 LNHDA, CDR2 SQIVND (reference sequence). This CDR3 has 11 residues. Trimming pared 3 bases from V and 8 bases from J, leaving 4 bases between. The CDR3: CASSIAGELFF. The CDR3, as DNA: TGTGCCAGTAGTATTGCAGGGGAGCTGTTTTTT.

The rearrangement uses TRBV9 and TRBJ2-3, with D unclear. Germline assignment: CDR1 SGDLS and CDR2 YYNGEE. Deletions cut 0 bases from V and 2 bases from J, with 16 bases between. The CDR3 length is 17 residues. Here the CDR3 DNA reads TGTGCCAGCAGCGTAGGAATAAACCCGTACACCACAGATACGCAGTATTTT. This sequence encodes CASSVGINPYTTDTQYF.

J is TRBJ2-3 and V is TRBV18, with TRBD2 identical over 11 bases. CDR3 length: 14 amino acids. The germline gives CDR1 KGHSH, CDR2 LQKENI. Trimming cost V 3 bases and J 4 bases; bases outside gene matches: 0. CDR3 protein: CASSPSGGADTQYF. CDR3 sequence (DNA): TGTGCCAGCTCACCTAGCGGGGGGGCAGATACGCAGTATTTT.

At least ten counts were recorded for this clone. V usage is TRBV28 and J usage is TRBJ1-5, with D possibly matching TRBD1 (5 bases). The CDR3 extends over 13 amino acids. Per the germline V gene, CDR1 is MDHEN and CDR2 is SYDVKM. The V and J ends lost 11 bases and 4 bases respectively, with 15 bases between them. CDR3 residues: CACLPRGNQPQHF. In DNA, the CDR3 is TGTGCCTGCTTACCTAGGGGTAATCAGCCCCAGCATTTT.

This chain connects TRBV7-7 to TRBJ2-3; no firm D call. The ends were cut back, 5 bases at V and 5 bases at J, with 14 bases in the middle. The germline V gene has CDR1 SSHAT and CDR2 FNYEAQ (reference sequence). The CDR3 totals 14 residues. In DNA form, the CDR3 reads TGTGCCAGCAGCCCCCATCAGTACGGAGATACGCAGTATTTT. Its translation is CASSPHQYGDTQYF.

This chain joins TRBV4-1 and TRBJ2-3, with 7 bases aligning to TRBD1. This CDR3 is 14 amino acids long. With V trimmed by 3 bases and J by 2 bases, 2 bases remained unmatched. Germline CDR1 MGHRA, CDR2 YSYEKL. CDR3 sequence (DNA): TGCGCCAGCAGCCATGACAGGGCCACAGATACGCAGTATTTT. It yields the protein CASSHDRATDTQYF.